This section outlines one T cell receptor beta chain sequence together with its context. TCRdb's table, derived via immunoSEQ multiplex PCR, lists solely in-frame clones and lacks some. This repertoire shows 100,000 or so clones, around 75% found once; its top ten account for more than 20%. The data were obtained in a study of blood T cell repertoires in COVID-19. With 6 bases removed from V and 9 bases from J, the gap between germline ends came to 12 bases. Germline values: CDR1 MNHEY, CDR2 SVGAGI. There are 12 residues in the CDR3. The sample comprised peripheral blood. The chain links TRBV6-5 to TRBJ2-1, with a possible D match to TRBD2 (5 bases). The receptor comes from a human donor in a cohort sampled during active COVID-19. CDR3 residues: CASRSTRGEQFF. CDR3 DNA: TGTGCCAGCAGATCCACTAGAGGTGAGCAGTTCTTC.